The entry that follows covers one T cell receptor beta chain sequence. Its target is not known. The data were produced by immunoSEQ multiplex PCR, yet TCRdb's version contains in-frame clones alone and is incomplete. The sample has more than 30,000 clones, almost 95% seen once. Germline V gene lookup returns CDR1 ENHRY and CDR2 SYGVKD. V was clipped by 4 bases and J by 3 bases; unmatched bases: 4. This CDR3 has 14 amino acids. Specified time point: before natalizumab initiation. Prior interferon beta treatment was universal, and the PML patients were all female. The sample belongs to a study of multiple sclerosis patients with progressive multifocal leukoencephalopathy. Whole-study findings and limits: Clones expanded at PML were already present before and during natalizumab.

The V gene is TRBV10-3, the J gene TRBJ2-3, with TRBD2 matching over 7 bases. This clonotype was obtained from a man aged 30-40 years with multiple sclerosis. Sequences were obtained from PBMCs. CDR3 protein: CAISGGRGTDTQYF. As DNA, the CDR3 is TGTGCCATCAGTGGCGGGAGAGGGACAGATACGCAGTATTTT.